Listed below are T cell receptor beta chains from one sample, sequenced in a study of shared clonotypes between healthy human individuals. The assay was immunoSEQ multiplex PCR, and TCRdb's table has in-frame clones only and misses some. The sample holds about 680,000 clones, 92% seen once. The sample was naive CD8+ T cells sorted from blood. Every receptor here comes from a man between 25 and 39 years old in good health. CDR3s leave out the opening cysteine and the closing phenylalanine or tryptophan.

TRBJ2-1 | TRBV5-1 | ASSDMTGSSYNEQF
TRBJ2-1 | TRBV29-1 | SVLGHKEQF
TRBJ2-1 | TRBV9 | ASSARLGRVYNEQF
TRBJ2-1 | TRBV4-1 | ASSQDERTAYNEQF
TRBJ2-2 | TRBV7-2 | ASSSGRPYLNTGELF
TRBJ1-4 | TRBV6-6 | ASSFRQTNEKLF
TRBJ1-1 | TRBV10-2 | ASRGGVATEAF
TRBJ2-2 | TRBV29-1 | SATTSGSGELF
TRBJ1-2 | TRBV19 | ASSIVIYGESYGYT
TRBJ1-2 | TRBV29-1 | SVVGGPGQIYGYT
TRBJ2-1 | TRBV19 | ASRPGLAGYNEQF
TRBJ2-3 | TRBV14 | ASSPITDTQY
TRBJ2-7 | TRBV28 | ASIGREHKHEQY
TRBJ2-3 | TRBV28 | ASSLQESTDTQY
TRBJ2-1 | TRBV27 | ASRMSNEQF
TRBJ2-7 | TRBV7-9 | ASSTRLAGGNFYEQY
TRBJ2-7 | TRBV6-1 | ASSDRDVGDGSSYEQY
TRBJ1-2 | TRBV6-6 | ASSYSISQGYYGYT
TRBJ2-5 | TRBV11-1 | ASSLRGAGGVAQETQY
TRBJ2-2 | TRBV7-9 | ASSPTSGRDTGELF
TRBJ2-7 | TRBV7-8 | ASSLAEGLYEQY
TRBJ2-7 | TRBV7-9 | ASSLGTGGSYEQY
TRBJ2-3 | TRBV13 | ASSLILGGSSTDTQY
TRBJ2-7 | TRBV27 | ASSLSSFPDRDEQY
TRBJ2-7 | TRBV18 | ASSPYGTGSSYEQY
TRBJ2-7 | TRBV7-9 | ASSLVVSGFSYEQY
TRBJ2-7 | TRBV28 | ASSGIAYEQY
TRBJ2-1 | TRBV5-1 | ASSLVERGTRGDEQF
TRBJ2-1 | TRBV6-1 | ASSERASGRIYNEQF
TRBJ2-7 | TRBV28 | ASSGSQGYEQY
TRBJ2-3 | TRBV9 | ASSVFGGKTDTQY
TRBJ2-1 | TRBV2 | ASSEGQGYNEQF
TRBJ2-2 | TRBV13 | ASSPVGGAINTGELF
TRBJ1-1 | TRBV10-3 | AIRTDFIGGAEAF
TRBJ2-3 | TRBV27 | ASSLALADTQY
TRBJ2-1 | TRBV29-1 | SVEGSGVGNEQF
TRBJ2-5 | TRBV5-1 | ASSLASGPAETQY
TRBJ2-5 | TRBV18 | ASSAEQGVQETQY
TRBJ2-7 | TRBV7-9 | ASSLHPDRNYEQY
TRBJ2-1 | TRBV6-4 | ASSDWGTSGEQF
TRBJ2-2 | TRBV27 | ASSPGSNTGELF
TRBJ2-7 | TRBV19 | ASSGHLSGRADEQY
TRBJ1-2 | TRBV11-2 | ASSQIDGYT
TRBJ2-4 | TRBV7-6 | ASSLRPAGRLAKNIQY
TRBJ2-7 | TRBV4-3 | ASSLGTSGGYEQY
TRBJ2-6 | TRBV29-1 | SVDDREALSGANVLT
TRBJ2-1 | TRBV19 | ASSRNSGRRNEQF
TRBJ2-5 | TRBV27 | ASGPFQETQY